A single sample is the source of the 28 T cell receptor beta chains below, sequenced in a study of T cell responses to AZD1222 COVID-19 vaccine. The assay was immunoSEQ multiplex PCR, and TCRdb's table has in-frame clones only and misses some. The table shows about 150,000 clones, with about nine tenths occurring only once. Here the sequenced sample was peripheral blood, taken on day 0 of AZD1222 vaccination. The receptors come from an adult in good health.

The rearrangement uses TRBV7-3 and TRBJ1-5; D unresolved. The CDR3 length is 10 residues. V was pared by 8 bases and J by 9 bases, with 8 bases between. From germline, CDR1 is SGHTA and CDR2 FQGTGA. The CDR3 is CASSSRPQHF. The CDR3 nucleotides are TGTGCCAGCTCTTCTCGGCCCCAGCATTTT.

The rearrangement links TRBV11-2 to TRBJ2-2, with 10 bases identical to TRBD1. Germline CDR1 reads SGHAT; CDR2 reads FQNNGV. The V and J ends lost 3 bases and 7 bases, in that order; junction bases with no gene match: 2. The CDR3 has 14 residues. The CDR3 DNA reads TGTGCCAGCAGCTTTGGGACAGGGGTCGGGGAGCTGTTTTTT. Amino acids: CASSFGTGVGELFF.

The chain combines TRBV18 with TRBJ2-4; D might be TRBD1 or TRBD2, each matching 5 bases. The CDR3 contains 16 residues. V was trimmed by 0 bases and J by 0 bases, leaving 9 bases between them. CDR1 is KGHSH, CDR2 LQKENI, per germline. This chain's CDR3 is CASSPPMGVAKNIQYF. The CDR3 DNA reads as TGTGCCAGCTCACCACCGATGGGGGTAGCCAAAAACATTCAGTACTTC. Looking up the rest from reference TRBV18 and TRBJ2-4 gives the full variable domain: NAGVMQNPRHLVRRRGQEARLRCSPMKGHSHVYWYRQLPEEGLKFMVYLQKENIIDESGMPKERFSAEFPKEGPSILRIQQVVRGDSAAYFCASSPPMGVAKNIQYFGAGTRLSVL.

This clone was recorded once. The CDR3 DNA sequence: TGCAGTGCTAGTCGCGTCGACTTTGGCGAGCAGTTCTTC. This encodes CSASRVDFGEQFF. The chain combines TRBV20-1 with TRBJ2-1; D is uncertain. The germline CDR1 and CDR2 sequences are DFQATT and SNEGSKA (reference sequence). The CDR3 contains 13 residues. Trimming cost V 3 bases and J 10 bases, with 16 bases left between them.

V and J are TRBV27 and TRBJ1-1, with 8 positions matching TRBD1. Unmatched junction bases numbered 6, after V lost 4 bases and J lost 5 bases. The CDR3 is 14 residues long. Germline V lookup: CDR1 MNHEY, CDR2 SMNVEV (reference sequence). The DNA for the CDR3 is TGTGCCAGCAGTTCTCGGACAGGGAGGACTGAAGCTTTCTTT. This translates into CASSSRTGRTEAFF.

The chain links TRBV25-1 to TRBJ2-7; a possible D gene is TRBD2 (5 bases). The CDR3 runs to 11 residues. Trimming pared 4 bases from V and 7 bases from J, leaving 8 bases between. Germline V lookup: CDR1 MGHDK, CDR2 SYGVNS. This CDR3 is CASSASGEQYF. The DNA of the CDR3 is TGTGCCAGCAGTGCGTCGGGGGAGCAGTACTTC.

The chain uses TRBV4-1 and TRBJ1-2; D is unresolved. The CDR3 consists of 14 residues. V was clipped by 4 bases and J by 4 bases, with 13 bases between them. Per germline, CDR1 MGHRA and CDR2 YSYEKL. In DNA, the CDR3 is TGCGCCAGCAGCCCCGACCCTAATCCCTATGGCTACACCTTC. Encoded protein: CASSPDPNPYGYTF.

The gene calls are TRBV9 and TRBJ2-5; no clear D. Trimming removed 0 bases at V and 2 bases at J, with 8 bases between. From germline, CDR1 is SGDLS and CDR2 YYNGEE. The CDR3 consists of 14 residues. The CDR3 region is CASSVGVSQETQYF. The CDR3 coding sequence is TGTGCCAGCAGCGTAGGTGTCAGTCAAGAGACCCAGTACTTC.

The J gene is TRBJ1-5, the V gene TRBV27; no firm D call. V lost 1 base and J 5 bases, leaving 6 bases between the germline ends. Germline V gene lookup returns CDR1 MNHEY and CDR2 SMNVEV (reference sequence). CDR3 length: 13 residues. CDR3 sequence reads: CASSLWADQPQHF. The CDR3 region has the DNA TGTGCCAGCAGTTTATGGGCGGATCAGCCCCAGCATTTT.

This clone was seen a single time. This chain uses TRBV7-9 with TRBJ1-2; TRBD1 matches at 8 bases. The CDR3 runs to 14 residues. V was clipped by 4 bases and J by 7 bases; unmatched bases: 8. CDR1 is SEHNR and CDR2 is FQNEAQ in the germline V gene (reference sequence). CDR3 DNA sequence: TGTGCCAGCAGCTCTACAGGGGGTGGGGCTGGCTACACCTTC. Its translation is CASSSTGGGAGYTF.

The V gene is TRBV7-9, the J gene TRBJ2-7; tentative D call: TRBD1 (5 bases). The CDR3 has 17 amino acids. V shed 3 bases and J shed 1 base, with 19 bases lying between them. Germline-derived CDR1 and CDR2 are SEHNR and FQNEAQ (reference sequence). The CDR3 nucleotides read TGTGCCAGCAGCTTCTTCGGAAGAGCCAGACAGTCCTACGAGCAGTACTTC. It yields the protein CASSFFGRARQSYEQYF.

The V call is TRBV15, the J call TRBJ2-1; D is ambiguous. This CDR3 is 12 amino acids long. Trimming left V 1 base short and J 15 bases short, with 13 bases between. CDR1 and CDR2 from the germline V gene are LNHNV and YYDKDF (reference sequence). The CDR3 sequence is CATSRVGHPGFF. DNA for the CDR3: TGTGCCACCAGCAGAGTCGGCCACCCCGGGTTCTTC.

The chain employs TRBV20-1 and TRBJ2-3; possibly TRBD1 for D (6 bases). CDR1 and CDR2 from the germline V gene are DFQATT and SNEGSKA (reference sequence). This CDR3 region has 16 residues. Trimming shortened V by 3 bases and J by 0 bases, and 16 bases separated the two germline ends. CDR3 region: CSASRPGAISTDTQYF. The DNA for the CDR3 is TGCAGTGCTAGTCGGCCAGGGGCCATTAGCACAGATACGCAGTATTTT.

The rearrangement links TRBV28 to TRBJ1-6; a possible D gene is TRBD1 (6 bases). Looked up from germline, CDR1 is MDHEN and CDR2 is SYDVKM. The CDR3 is 15 residues long. The V end was cut by 2 bases, the J end by 7 bases, with 12 bases between. CDR3 in amino acids: CASSLQGMENSPLHF. CDR3 DNA sequence: TGTGCCAGCAGTTTACAGGGGATGGAGAATTCACCCCTCCACTTT.

The chain links TRBV5-3 to TRBJ2-5, with 11 bases matching TRBD1. TRBV5-3 is flagged as an ORF with uncertain function. The CDR3 runs 16 residues. The ends lost 2 bases at V and 5 bases at J; junction bases unmatched: 8. CDR3 nucleotide sequence: TGTGCCAGAAGCTTTAGGGGACAGGGGGGATTTGAGACCCAGTACTTC. This codes for CARSFRGQGGFETQYF.

V usage is TRBV4-3 and J usage is TRBJ2-3; either TRBD1 or TRBD2 may fit D (6 bases each). This CDR3 is built from 16 residues. Germline CDR1 is LGHNA and CDR2 is YSLEER. Deletions cut 0 bases from V and 0 bases from J, with 10 bases between. CDR3 DNA sequence: TGCGCCAGCAGCCAAGATCGGGGGCGGAGCACAGATACGCAGTATTTT. It yields the protein CASSQDRGRSTDTQYF.

This clone appeared a few times. The chain links TRBV12-3 or TRBV12-4 to TRBJ2-7, with 8 bases aligning to TRBD1. The CDR3 consists of 13 residues. The junction had 2 bases not matched to a gene; V was cut back by 3 bases and J by 4 bases. The CDR3 loop is CASSFGQGYEQYF. DNA of the CDR3: TGTGCCAGCAGTTTCGGACAGGGATACGAGCAGTACTTC.

V and J are TRBV19 and TRBJ2-4; either TRBD1 or TRBD2 may supply D (5 bases each). CDR3 size: 15 residues. Trimming removed 2 bases at V and 7 bases at J, with 15 bases between. Germline-derived CDR1 and CDR2 are LNHDA and SQIVND (reference sequence). The CDR3, as DNA: TGTGCCAGTAGTATAATCGGGGCTATCGAGAACATTCAGTACTTC. This codes for CASSIIGAIENIQYF.

The chain recombines TRBV6-1 with TRBJ1-2, with 7 bases aligning to TRBD1. After removal of 1 base from V and 4 bases from J, the junction contained 3 bases not matched to a gene. This CDR3 is 14 amino acids long. The germline V gene encodes CDR1 MNHNS and CDR2 SASEGT. CDR3 region: CASSEGAGGYGYTF. The CDR3 DNA follows: TGTGCCAGCAGTGAAGGGGCAGGGGGCTATGGCTACACCTTC.

This clone was detected only once. The CDR3 region is CASSLLRGQGHQPQHF. CDR3 DNA sequence: TGTGCCAGCAGTTTACTGCGGGGGCAGGGACATCAGCCCCAGCATTTT. The chain links TRBV28 to TRBJ1-5; possibly TRBD1 for D (6 bases). V was shortened by 2 bases and J by 5 bases, with 16 bases between the two germline ends. The V gene's germline CDR1 is MDHEN and CDR2 SYDVKM. The CDR3 has 16 amino acids.

V usage is TRBV12-3 or TRBV12-4 and J usage is TRBJ2-5; 9 nucleotides agree with TRBD2. The CDR3 is 13 amino acids. The J segment lost 5 bases and the V segment lost 8 bases, leaving 6 bases of the junction unmatched. The CDR3 loop reads CASGAGGRETQYF. In DNA, the CDR3 is TGTGCCAGCGGAGCGGGGGGAAGGGAGACCCAGTACTTC.

V and J are TRBV9 and TRBJ1-2; D ambiguous. Trimming pared 4 bases from V and 4 bases from J, leaving 14 bases between. The CDR3 spans 14 residues. Germline lookup yields CDR1 SGDLS and CDR2 YYNGEE. In nucleotides, the CDR3 is TGTGCCAGCAGCCATGGGCAGGCTGGCTATGGCTACACCTTC. As protein: CASSHGQAGYGYTF.

Judged by abundance, this clone is medium-sized. The chain links TRBV27 to TRBJ1-1; perhaps TRBD1 as D (5 bases). The germline gives CDR1 MNHEY, CDR2 SMNVEV (reference sequence). This CDR3 has 14 amino acids. Trimming stripped 0 bases from V and 4 bases from J, with 9 bases between. The CDR3 DNA reads TGTGCCAGCAGTTTATCGGCGGGGGGCACTGAAGCTTTCTTT. It is translated as CASSLSAGGTEAFF.

A few counts support this clone. The genes are TRBV5-3 and TRBJ2-1; 7 nucleotides line up with TRBD1. TRBV5-3 is reported as an ORF; its role is uncertain. Germline trimming cut 3 bases from V and 7 bases from J; bases unmatched to any gene: 16. This CDR3 has 17 amino acids. The CDR3 DNA is TGTGCCAGAAGCTGTGACGATAGGGGGCAGGGGTGGAATGAGCAGTTCTTC. Amino acids: CARSCDDRGQGWNEQFF.

The chain combines TRBV7-8 with TRBJ1-2; TRBD1 might be the D (6 bases). The germline gives CDR1 SGHVS, CDR2 FQNEAQ. Trimming pared 6 bases from V and 5 bases from J, leaving 19 bases between. The CDR3 length is 15 residues. In DNA form, the CDR3 reads TGTGCCAGCAGTTTCGGGTCTGGTAGGGGGTATGGCTACACCTTC. This sequence encodes CASSFGSGRGYGYTF.

The chain recombines TRBV5-6 with TRBJ1-6; no clear D. The germline gives CDR1 SGHDT, CDR2 YYEEEE. Deletions cut 0 bases from V and 7 bases from J, with 8 bases between. The CDR3 is 14 amino acids. The CDR3 is CASSLVGDNSPLHF. DNA of the CDR3: TGTGCCAGCAGCTTGGTCGGAGACAATTCACCCCTCCACTTT.

This clone was seen a single time. The genes are TRBV11-2 and TRBJ1-2, with D possibly being TRBD1 (6 bases). Germline V gene lookup returns CDR1 SGHAT and CDR2 FQNNGV. V dropped 5 bases and J dropped 0 bases, with 16 bases sitting between them. This CDR3 region has 16 residues. The CDR3 region is CASSRDGQITNYGYTF. The CDR3 DNA follows: TGTGCCAGCAGCCGAGACGGACAGATTACTAACTATGGCTACACCTTC.

The rearrangement joins TRBV7-2 to TRBJ1-3; 7 nucleotides line up with TRBD1. CDR1 and CDR2 from the germline V gene are SGHTA and FQGNSA. The CDR3 has 15 amino acids. V shed 5 bases, J shed 0 bases, and the junction held 4 bases outside the gene matches. The CDR3 sequence: CASSRDRRSGNTIYF. The CDR3 DNA reads TGTGCCAGCAGCCGGGACAGACGCTCTGGAAACACCATATATTTT.